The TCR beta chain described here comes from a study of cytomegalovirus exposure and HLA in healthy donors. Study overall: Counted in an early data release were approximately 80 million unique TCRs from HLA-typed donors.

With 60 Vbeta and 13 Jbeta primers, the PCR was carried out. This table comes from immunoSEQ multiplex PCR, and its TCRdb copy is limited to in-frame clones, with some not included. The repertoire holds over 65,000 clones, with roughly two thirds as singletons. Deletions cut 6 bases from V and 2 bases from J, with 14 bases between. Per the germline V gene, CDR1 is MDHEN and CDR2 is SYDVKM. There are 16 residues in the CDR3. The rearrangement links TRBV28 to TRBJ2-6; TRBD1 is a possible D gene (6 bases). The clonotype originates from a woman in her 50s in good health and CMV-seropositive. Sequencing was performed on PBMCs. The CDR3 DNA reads TGTGCCAGCAGAGAGCGGCAGGGGCCTGGGGCCAACGTCCTGACTTTC. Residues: CASRERQGPGANVLTF.